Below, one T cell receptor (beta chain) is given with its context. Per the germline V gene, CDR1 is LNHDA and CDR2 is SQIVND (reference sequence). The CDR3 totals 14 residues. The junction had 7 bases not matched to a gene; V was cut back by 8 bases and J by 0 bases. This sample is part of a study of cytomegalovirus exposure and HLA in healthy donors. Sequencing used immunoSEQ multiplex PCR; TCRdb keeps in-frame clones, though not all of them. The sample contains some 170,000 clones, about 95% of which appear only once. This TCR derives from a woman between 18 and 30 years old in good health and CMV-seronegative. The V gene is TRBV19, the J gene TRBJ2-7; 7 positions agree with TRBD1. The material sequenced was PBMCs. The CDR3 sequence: CASGRTGRSYEQYF. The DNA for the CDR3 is TGTGCCAGTGGTAGGACAGGCCGCTCCTACGAGCAGTACTTC.